The entry below describes one T cell receptor (beta chain). A much larger clone lies one base from this, so it may be a read error. Researchers prepared the TCRbeta library using unique molecular identifiers, the study reports. MiXCR, run by TCRdb on the PCR reads, gives a single entry per CDR3 protein. There are 210,000 or so distinct CDR3 sequences in the sample; around 9.6% occur only once, and less than 8% lies in the top ten. The data stem from a study of T-cell reconstitution after alpha-beta-depleted transplantation in children. Germline values: CDR1 SGHNT, CDR2 YYREEE (reference sequence). This CDR3 spans 14 amino acids.

This receptor was identified in a human donor who donated a stem cell graft to a child with acute lymphoblastic leukemia. The chain uses TRBV5-4 and TRBJ1-1, with D uncertain. The material was PBMCs from the stem cell graft donor, obtained from the stem cell graft. This CDR3 reads CASRLVVGDTEAFF. The DNA of the CDR3 is TGTGCCAGCCGCTTGGTGGTGGGCGACACTGAAGCTTTCTTT.